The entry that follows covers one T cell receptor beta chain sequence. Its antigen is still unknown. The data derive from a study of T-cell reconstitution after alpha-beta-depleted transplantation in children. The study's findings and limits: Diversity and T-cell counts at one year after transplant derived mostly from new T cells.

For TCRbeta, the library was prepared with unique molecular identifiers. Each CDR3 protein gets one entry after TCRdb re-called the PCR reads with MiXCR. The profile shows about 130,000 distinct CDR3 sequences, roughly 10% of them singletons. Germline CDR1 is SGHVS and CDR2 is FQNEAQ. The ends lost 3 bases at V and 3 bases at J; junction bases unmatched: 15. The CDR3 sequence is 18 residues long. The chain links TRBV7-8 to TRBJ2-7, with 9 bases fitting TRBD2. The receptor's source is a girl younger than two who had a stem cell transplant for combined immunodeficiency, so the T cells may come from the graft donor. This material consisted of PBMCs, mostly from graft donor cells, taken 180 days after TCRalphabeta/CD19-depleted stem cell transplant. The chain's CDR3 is CASSFKENSGRSGYEQYF. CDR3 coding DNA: TGTGCCAGCAGCTTTAAGGAGAATAGCGGGAGATCGGGCTACGAGCAGTACTTC.